This TCR beta chain came from a study of response to subunit inactivated influenza vaccine (dated by TCRdb to the late 2010s). About the study as a whole: The study used deep quantitative T cell receptor repertoire profiling to track responses to a trivalent subunit inactivated influenza vaccine. Here is what the overall study found, with its caveats: The authors suggested that each seasonal influenza vaccination may recruit only a limited number of new T cells.

The germline V gene (reference sequence) specifies MNHNY as CDR1 and SVGAGI as CDR2. The cysteine opens and the phenylalanine closes a CDR3 of 12 amino acids. Of all the DNA, just the CDR3 is kept, 36 bases in frame from base 1. V was cut back by 6 bases and J by 7 bases, leaving a gap of 11 bases between them. The sample holds a few counts of this clonotype. Its antigen remains unidentified. The sample holds no much larger clone one base away, and base qualities are not on file. Library method: RT-PCR. Reads for this sample came from an Illumina HiSeq 2500. TCRdb took the public reads, trimmed them with fastp at Q25, ran MiXCR for clone calling and kept in-frame beta chains. Each entry is one CDR3 protein sequence, shown with its most common DNA and genes. This sample lists 430,000 or so distinct CDR3 sequences; 10% to 11% were detected once. The ten largest clones represent 12% of the sample. This specimen's time point label, per the study, means: 45 days after influenza vaccine administration.

This specimen consisted of PBMCs from blood, obtained about 40 days after vaccination. The source is a middle-aged man who received an inactivated influenza vaccine. Donor details come from another sample of the same person, matched by shared clones. Here the chain combines TRBV6-6 and TRBJ2-3; the D gene assignment is ambiguous. This receptor has the CDR3 CASSAADYTQYF. The nucleotide sequence is TGTGCCAGCAGCGCCGCGGATTATACGCAGTATTTT.